These 20 T cell receptor beta chains came from one sample sequenced in a study of cytomegalovirus exposure and HLA in healthy donors. The PCR ran on 60 Vbeta and 13 Jbeta primers. Only in-frame clones appear in the TCRdb table, and some are missing; sequencing was by immunoSEQ multiplex PCR. The table includes under 200,000 clones, around three quarters detected once. The sequenced sample consisted of PBMCs. All receptors derive from a man aged 40-55 years in good health and CMV-seronegative.

This clone was picked up a small number of times. The V call is TRBV5-1, the J call TRBJ2-5, with D perhaps matching TRBD1 (6 bases). Germline V lookup: CDR1 SGHRS, CDR2 YFSETQ. CDR3 size: 14 residues. Trimming stripped 7 bases from V and 2 bases from J, with 15 bases between. The CDR3 nucleotides read TGCGCCAGCGGTGGGGGCCTTTATCAAGAGACCCAGTACTTC. Translated: CASGGGLYQETQYF.

This clone has only one observation. The chain couples TRBV4-1 to TRBJ2-3, with D tentatively TRBD1 (5 bases). CDR3 size: 15 residues. The germline V gene encodes CDR1 MGHRA and CDR2 YSYEKL. The germline V and J ends were trimmed by 0 bases and 5 bases, with 12 bases remaining between them. The CDR3 bases are TGCGCCAGCAGCCAAGATGTGCAGGGAATAGATACGCAGTATTTT. As protein: CASSQDVQGIDTQYF.

As for this clone: Germline and junction disagree at one end, which may indicate a read error. This chain connects TRBV7-9 to TRBJ1-2; 8 bases fit TRBD1. This CDR3 is built from 13 residues. Germline assignment: CDR1 SEHNR and CDR2 FQNEAQ (reference sequence). The CDR3 DNA follows: TGTTCCAGCAGCCGGGACAGGAACTATGGCTACACCTTC. Its protein is CSSSRDRNYGYTF. The full variable domain, with the rest looked up from reference TRBV7-9 and TRBJ1-2, is DTGVSQNPRHKITKRGQNVTFRCDPISEHNRLYWYRQTLGQGPEFLTYFQNEAQLEKSRLLSDRFSAERPKGSFSTLEIQRTEQGDSAMYLCSSSRDRNYGYTFGSGTRLTVV.

In this sample, this clone turned up a few times. This rearrangement joins TRBV13 to TRBJ2-7; 12 bases are a match to TRBD2. V lost 8 bases and J lost 0; bases outside the gene matches: 8. Germline V lookup: CDR1 PRHDT, CDR2 FYEKMQ (reference sequence). CDR3 size: 16 residues. The CDR3 nucleotides are TGTGCCAGCTGCAGGACTAGCGGGGCCCCCTCCTACGAGCAGTACTTC. Translating it yields CASCRTSGAPSYEQYF.

V usage is TRBV4-3 and J usage is TRBJ2-7; 8 bases align to TRBD2. Germline V gene sequence: CDR1 LGHNA, CDR2 YSLEER. After removal of 1 base from V and 3 bases from J, the junction contained 5 bases not matched to a gene. This CDR3 has 15 residues. CDR3 loop: CASSQGVLAVYEQYF. The CDR3 bases are TGCGCCAGCAGCCAAGGTGTACTAGCGGTCTACGAGCAGTACTTC.

This clone was picked up a small number of times. The rearrangement links TRBV2 to TRBJ2-2; D perhaps matches TRBD1 (5 bases). Trimming removed 1 base at V and 7 bases at J, with 13 bases between. This CDR3 region has 15 residues. Germline CDR1 and CDR2: SNHLY and FYNNEI. CDR3 sequence: CASSEEGLHGGELFF. CDR3 nucleotide sequence: TGTGCCAGCAGTGAAGAGGGGCTCCACGGCGGGGAGCTGTTTTTT.

This sequence joins TRBV5-6 and TRBJ2-4, with 12 bases that match TRBD2. This CDR3 region has 14 residues. Trimming at V came to 0 bases and at J to 9 bases, leaving 1 base not matched to a gene. Germline lookup yields CDR1 SGHDT and CDR2 YYEEEE. CDR3: CASSLVLAGGIQYF. In nucleotides, the CDR3 is TGTGCCAGCAGCTTGGTACTAGCGGGAGGCATTCAGTACTTC.

This clone appeared a few times. The rearrangement joins TRBV6-6 to TRBJ2-4, with no clear D. V shed 7 bases and J shed 0 bases, with 10 bases lying between them. CDR3 length equals 14 residues. In germline, CDR1 is MNHNY, CDR2 SVGAGI (reference sequence). CDR3 loop: CASTPGVAKNIQYF. CDR3 nucleotide sequence: TGTGCCAGCACCCCCGGTGTAGCCAAAAACATTCAGTACTTC.

The V and J genes are TRBV7-9 and TRBJ1-3, with a weak D call TRBD1 (5 bases). Trimming took off 2 bases at V and 2 bases at J, with 16 bases between the two ends. Germline loops: CDR1 SEHNR, CDR2 FQNEAQ (reference sequence). CDR3 length: 17 amino acids. In DNA, the CDR3 is TGTGCCAGCAGCTTAAGGTCGGCGGGGGTGCCTGGAAACACCATATATTTT. Its protein is CASSLRSAGVPGNTIYF. The whole variable domain, remainder taken from reference TRBV7-9 and TRBJ1-3, is DTGVSQNPRHKITKRGQNVTFRCDPISEHNRLYWYRQTLGQGPEFLTYFQNEAQLEKSRLLSDRFSAERPKGSFSTLEIQRTEQGDSAMYLCASSLRSAGVPGNTIYFGEGSWLTVV.

The rearrangement links TRBV19 to TRBJ2-3; 8 nucleotides agree with TRBD1. After removal of 10 bases from V and 2 bases from J, the junction contained 5 bases not matched to a gene. Germline lookup yields CDR1 LNHDA and CDR2 SQIVND (reference sequence). This CDR3 comprises 13 residues. CDR3 sequence reads: CATRDRPTDTQYF. Written as DNA, the CDR3 is TGTGCCACCCGGGACAGGCCCACAGATACGCAGTATTTT.

The chain links TRBV14 to TRBJ1-4, with TRBD1 as a possible D gene (5 bases). CDR3 length: 14 amino acids. Germline assignment: CDR1 SGHDN and CDR2 FVKESK. V lost 0 bases and J lost 13, with 15 bases in between. The CDR3 DNA reads TGTGCCAGCAGCCAAGATCTTGGGGGGACCGGACTGTTTTTT. Residues: CASSQDLGGTGLFF. The full variable domain, its missing parts supplied by reference TRBV14 and TRBJ1-4, is EAGVTQFPSHSVIEKGQTVTLRCDPISGHDNLYWYRRVMGKEIKFLLHFVKESKQDESGMPNNRFLAERTGGTYSTLKVQPAELEDSGVYFCASSQDLGGTGLFFGSGTQLSVL.

The chain joins TRBV7-2 to TRBJ2-5, with D possibly matching TRBD1 (6 bases). The CDR3 extends over 14 amino acids. Germline loops: CDR1 SGHTA, CDR2 FQGNSA. Trimming removed 1 base from V and 5 bases from J, with 11 bases in between. In DNA form, the CDR3 reads TGTGCCAGCAGCTTAGGAACAGGGCACGAGACCCAGTACTTC. Translation gives CASSLGTGHETQYF.

V gene TRBV7-8 combines with J gene TRBJ2-3; TRBD2 aligns across 7 bases. The CDR3 consists of 15 residues. V shed 5 bases and J 2 bases; nucleotides not matched to a gene: 7. Germline CDR1 is SGHVS and CDR2 is FQNEAQ. DNA of the CDR3: TGTGCCAGCAGCCCCCTAGCGGTCAACACAGATACGCAGTATTTT. Its protein is CASSPLAVNTDTQYF.

The chain combines TRBV7-8 with TRBJ1-1; D call uncertain. The ends were cut back, 6 bases at V and 0 bases at J, with 8 bases in the middle. Germline V gives CDR1 SGHVS, CDR2 FQNEAQ. The CDR3 extends over 13 amino acids. The CDR3 region is CASRAQMNTEAFF. The CDR3 region has the DNA TGTGCCAGCAGGGCTCAGATGAACACTGAAGCTTTCTTT. The full variable domain, rest sourced from reference TRBV7-8 and TRBJ1-1, is GAGVSQSPRYKVAKRGQDVALRCDPISGHVSLFWYQQALGQGPEFLTYFQNEAQLDKSGLPSDRFFAERPEGSVSTLKIQRTQQEDSAVYLCASRAQMNTEAFFGQGTRLTVV.

The chain uses TRBV27 and TRBJ1-2; possible D gene TRBD1, 6 bases. Germline CDR1 reads MNHEY; CDR2 reads SMNVEV (reference sequence). The CDR3 has 14 residues. V was trimmed by 0 bases and J by 2 bases, leaving 7 bases between them. CDR3 protein: CASSLSGQNYGYTF. DNA of the CDR3: TGTGCCAGCAGTTTATCGGGACAAAACTATGGCTACACCTTC.

A few counts support this clone. The rearrangement uses TRBV30 and TRBJ1-1, with 10 bases fitting TRBD1. J lost 10 bases, V lost 2 bases, and 10 bases had no gene match. Germline loops: CDR1 GTSNPN, CDR2 SVGIG (reference sequence). This CDR3 has 14 amino acids. This CDR3 reads CAWSYDRGQGRAFF. The CDR3 DNA reads as TGTGCCTGGAGTTACGACAGGGGGCAGGGACGAGCTTTCTTT.

This sequence joins TRBV27 and TRBJ2-5; D might be TRBD1 (5 bases). The V end lost 3 bases, the J end lost 8 bases, and 10 bases lay between the germline ends. Germline CDR1 MNHEY, CDR2 SMNVEV (reference sequence). CDR3 size: 12 residues. CDR3: CASSFTQGTQYF. As DNA, the CDR3 is TGTGCCAGCAGTTTCACCCAGGGTACCCAGTACTTC.

V is TRBV5-6 and J is TRBJ2-1; maybe TRBD2 (6 bases). The ends were cut back, 3 bases at V and 7 bases at J, with 14 bases in the middle. The length of the CDR3 is 14 residues. Per germline, CDR1 SGHDT and CDR2 YYEEEE. The CDR3 DNA reads as TGTGCCAGCAGCTGGCCAGGACTAAGGAATGAGCAGTTCTTC. It codes for CASSWPGLRNEQFF. Full variable domain (outside the CDR3, taken from reference TRBV5-6 and TRBJ2-1): DAGVTQSPTHLIKTRGQQVTLRCSPKSGHDTVSWYQQALGQGPQFIFQYYEEEERQRGNFPDRFSGHQFPNYSSELNVNALLLGDSALYLCASSWPGLRNEQFFGPGTRLTVL.

The chain joins TRBV5-1 to TRBJ2-3; 8 bases align to TRBD2. Per germline, CDR1 SGHRS and CDR2 YFSETQ. Germline trimming cut 7 bases from V and 5 bases from J; bases unmatched to any gene: 6. This CDR3 region has 13 residues. This CDR3 reads CASQTGGQDTQYF. The CDR3 DNA reads TGCGCCAGCCAAACGGGGGGGCAAGATACGCAGTATTTT.

The genes are TRBV5-1 and TRBJ2-3, with TRBD1 matching 9 bases. Per the germline V gene, CDR1 is SGHRS and CDR2 is YFSETQ. V shed 2 bases, J shed 3 bases, and the junction held 7 bases outside the gene matches. The CDR3 totals 16 residues. The CDR3 loop reads CASSLQTGTGTDTQYF. For the CDR3, the DNA is TGCGCCAGCAGCTTACAAACCGGGACAGGGACAGATACGCAGTATTTT.